Shown below are 29 T cell receptor beta chains from a single sample sequenced in a study of blood T cell repertoires in COVID-19. Assay: immunoSEQ multiplex PCR; the TCRdb copy retains only in-frame clones and omits some. There are around 500,000 clones in the sample; approximately 87% occur only once, and approximately 1.8% lies in the top ten. Sequencing was performed on PBMCs or T cells enriched from blood (not recorded which). The source of these receptors is a woman aged 40-49 years who had recovered from COVID-19.

V and J are TRBV18 and TRBJ2-7; TRBD2 matches at 12 bases. Germline V CDR1 and CDR2: KGHSH, LQKENI. V lost 2 bases to trimming and J lost 2 bases; unmatched junction nucleotides: 7. The CDR3 is 17 amino acids. CDR3 protein: CASSPILAGGPAYEQYF. Written as DNA, the CDR3 is TGTGCCAGCTCACCAATTCTAGCGGGAGGGCCTGCCTACGAGCAGTACTTC.

The chain carries TRBV7-8 and TRBJ2-3; 11 nucleotides agree with TRBD2. CDR3 length: 16 amino acids. V was pared by 5 bases and J by 0 bases, with 4 bases of the junction left unmatched. CDR1 SGHVS and CDR2 FQNEAQ come from the germline V gene. CDR3 amino acids: CASSGRTSGSTDTQYF. The DNA for the CDR3 is TGTGCCAGCAGCGGACGGACTAGCGGGAGCACAGATACGCAGTATTTT.

The chain employs TRBV9 and TRBJ2-2; 16 nucleotides line up with TRBD2. Germline V gene sequence: CDR1 SGDLS, CDR2 YYNGEE. Losses at the gene ends were 2 bases for V and 4 bases for J; bases not matched to a gene: 8. The CDR3 spans 19 residues. The CDR3 reads CASSVGLAGGPSATGELFF. CDR3 nucleotide sequence: TGTGCCAGCAGCGTGGGACTAGCGGGAGGGCCAAGTGCCACCGGGGAGCTGTTTTTT.

The chain is built from TRBV6-5 and TRBJ1-1, with TRBD1 matching over 9 bases. Germline V lookup: CDR1 MNHEY, CDR2 SVGAGI. This CDR3 has 15 residues. J lost 11 bases, V lost 0 bases, and 10 bases had no gene match. CDR3 in amino acids: CASSYSTMTGGTAFF. The CDR3, as DNA: TGTGCCAGCAGTTACTCGACTATGACAGGGGGTACTGCTTTCTTT.

This clone is a singleton in its sample. The chain joins TRBV4-3 to TRBJ2-1; D gene uncertain. The CDR3 runs 17 residues. The V and J ends lost 1 base and 4 bases respectively, with 17 bases between them. Germline loops: CDR1 LGHNA, CDR2 YSLEER. Written as DNA, the CDR3 is TGCGCCAGCAGCCAAGTTTTTCAGTTGGAACAGTACAATGAGCAGTTCTTC. Translated, it gives CASSQVFQLEQYNEQFF.

The chain uses TRBV12-3 or TRBV12-4 and TRBJ2-5; possible D gene TRBD1, 6 bases. There are 13 residues in the CDR3. V dropped 3 bases and J dropped 4 bases, with 9 bases sitting between them. The CDR3 reads CASSLGAGETQYF. The CDR3 DNA reads as TGTGCCAGCAGTTTGGGGGCGGGAGAGACCCAGTACTTC.

The chain has TRBV10-3 and TRBJ2-1; TRBD2 matches 8 bases. The CDR3 is 18 amino acids. The V and J ends lost 5 bases and 6 bases, in that order; junction bases with no gene match: 18. CDR1 ENHRY and CDR2 SYGVKD come from the germline V gene. The CDR3 loop reads CAISRRPPGGANFNEQFF. The CDR3 nucleotides are TGTGCCATCAGTAGAAGACCCCCGGGGGGGGCGAACTTCAATGAGCAGTTCTTC.

This chain joins TRBV2 and TRBJ1-2; D not certain. Germline CDR1 SNHLY, CDR2 FYNNEI. Trimming removed 8 bases from V and 4 bases from J, with 14 bases in between. The CDR3 covers 13 residues. Here the CDR3 reads CASVGPSLYGYTF. The DNA for the CDR3 is TGTGCCAGCGTTGGGCCCTCCCTCTATGGCTACACCTTC.

With respect to this clone: At one of its ends the junction is not consistent with the germline gene, which may arise from a read error. The chain is built from TRBV10-3 and TRBJ2-3; 10 bases match TRBD2. This CDR3 contains 15 residues. CDR1 ENHRY and CDR2 SYGVKD come from the germline V gene. CDR3 bases: TGTGCCACCAGTGGAGCGGGAGGGGTGGGAGATACGCAGTATTTT. Amino acid sequence: CATSGAGGVGDTQYF.

The chain carries TRBV24-1 and TRBJ2-1, with 11 bases lining up with TRBD2. This CDR3 has 18 amino acids. The V segment lost 0 bases and the J segment 4 bases; nucleotides outside the gene matches: 7. Germline V CDR1 and CDR2: KGHDR, SFDVKD. The CDR3 is CATSDLGPGLADYNEQFF. CDR3 bases: TGTGCCACCAGTGATTTGGGGCCGGGACTAGCGGATTACAATGAGCAGTTCTTC.

The CDR3 DNA follows: TGTGCCACCAGTGATTATCCGGATCTCCGGGGAGGGAATATGAACACTGAAGCTTTCTTT. Translated, it gives CATSDYPDLRGGNMNTEAFF. V and J are TRBV24-1 and TRBJ1-1; D gene unclear. The V end lost 2 bases, the J end lost 0 bases, and 24 bases lay between the germline ends. Germline V gives CDR1 KGHDR, CDR2 SFDVKD. There are 20 residues in the CDR3.

Written as DNA, the CDR3 is TGTGCCAGCCAACCCACGGGACTAGCGGGGCCCACGGCCGATACGCAGTATTTT. Translated: CASQPTGLAGPTADTQYF. This chain links TRBV7-2 with TRBJ2-3, with 13 bases aligning to TRBD2. This CDR3 is built from 18 residues. The J segment lost 6 bases and the V segment lost 8 bases, leaving 17 bases of the junction unmatched. CDR1 is SGHTA, CDR2 FQGNSA, per germline.

The chain couples TRBV9 to TRBJ2-6; 7 nucleotides align to TRBD1. CDR1 and CDR2 from the germline V gene are SGDLS and YYNGEE. The CDR3 runs 17 residues. Unmatched junction bases numbered 6, after V lost 3 bases and J lost 0 bases. Here the CDR3 DNA reads TGTGCCAGCAGCGCTCCGACAGGGACCTCTGGGGCCAACGTCCTGACTTTC. Its translation is CASSAPTGTSGANVLTF.

The chain employs TRBV25-1 and TRBJ2-3; no firm D call. Germline V CDR1 and CDR2: MGHDK, SYGVNS. This CDR3 is 13 amino acids long. With 5 bases removed from V and 2 bases from J, the gap between germline ends came to 8 bases. The DNA for the CDR3 is TGTGCCAGCAGTTCATCCCCCACAGATACGCAGTATTTT. It codes for CASSSSPTDTQYF. Drawing the rest from reference TRBV25-1 and TRBJ2-3, the complete variable domain is EADIYQTPRYLVIGTGKKITLECSQTMGHDKMYWYQQDPGMELHLIHYSYGVNSTEKGDLSSESTVSRIRTEHFPLTLESARPSHTSQYLCASSSSPTDTQYFGPGTRLTVL.

The rearrangement joins TRBV7-8 to TRBJ1-2, with no clear D. CDR3 size: 16 residues. The germline gives CDR1 SGHVS, CDR2 FQNEAQ. Trimming removed 2 bases at V and 2 bases at J, with 15 bases between. CDR3 DNA: TGTGCCAGCAGCTTACGACGCTCGGCGGGAAACTATGGCTACACCTTC. Amino acid sequence: CASSLRRSAGNYGYTF. The complete variable domain, with remaining parts taken from reference TRBV7-8 and TRBJ1-2, reads GAGVSQSPRYKVAKRGQDVALRCDPISGHVSLFWYQQALGQGPEFLTYFQNEAQLDKSGLPSDRFFAERPEGSVSTLKIQRTQQEDSAVYLCASSLRRSAGNYGYTFGSGTRLTVV.

The CDR3 nucleotides are TGTGCCAGCAGCCAAGAAAAACTAGCTGGCGGGGAGCTGTTTTTT. It translates to CASSQEKLAGGELFF. V gene TRBV3-1 (or the pseudogene TRBV3-2) combines with J gene TRBJ2-2; perhaps TRBD2 as D (6 bases). V was clipped by 0 bases and J by 7 bases, with 12 bases between them. Germline V CDR1 and CDR2: LGHDT, YNNKEL (reference sequence). This CDR3 is built from 15 residues.

This clone was recorded once. The V and J genes are TRBV11-3 and TRBJ2-3; the D gene is possibly TRBD2 (6 bases). This CDR3 has 16 amino acids. Trimming shortened V by 5 bases and J by 2 bases, and 17 bases separated the two germline ends. The germline V gene encodes CDR1 SGHNT and CDR2 YENEEA. The CDR3 sequence is CASSTRSGLLTDTQYF. As DNA, the CDR3 is TGTGCCAGCAGCACACGCTCTGGACTACTCACAGATACGCAGTATTTT.

The V call is TRBV29-1, the J call TRBJ1-4; possibly TRBD1 for D (5 bases). V lost 1 base, J lost 4 bases, and 10 bases lay in between. This CDR3 is built from 14 residues. From germline, CDR1 is SQVTM and CDR2 ANQGSEA. CDR3 region: CSVEGGEGNEKLFF. In DNA form, the CDR3 reads TGCAGCGTTGAAGGAGGGGAGGGTAATGAAAAACTGTTTTTT.

V gene TRBV29-1 combines with J gene TRBJ2-5; the match to TRBD2 covers 9 bases. From germline, CDR1 is SQVTM and CDR2 ANQGSEA. V trimming: 1 base; J trimming: 4 bases; junction bases outside the gene matches: 10. This CDR3 region has 16 residues. CDR3 loop: CSVEGSAGGPSETQYF. In DNA, the CDR3 is TGCAGCGTTGAAGGTTCCGCGGGAGGGCCCTCAGAGACCCAGTACTTC. The entire variable domain, with the rest obtained from reference TRBV29-1 and TRBJ2-5, is as follows: SAVISQKPSRDICQRGTSLTIQCQVDSQVTMMFWYRQQPGQSLTLIATANQGSEATYESGFVIDKFPISRPNLTFSTLTVSNMSPEDSSIYLCSVEGSAGGPSETQYFGPGTRLLVL.

The chain has TRBV13 and TRBJ2-7; 11 bases line up with TRBD2. Losses at the gene ends were 5 bases for V and 2 bases for J; bases not matched to a gene: 8. The CDR3 contains 16 residues. Germline V lookup: CDR1 PRHDT, CDR2 FYEKMQ (reference sequence). CDR3: CASSIPTSGTPYEQYF. CDR3 in DNA: TGTGCCAGCAGCATACCGACTAGCGGGACCCCCTACGAGCAGTACTTC.

This clone has just a few counts. A much more abundant neighbour one base away suggests this may be a read error. Other DNA sequences from this sample encode an identical CDR3 as well. This chain links TRBV27 with TRBJ1-1, with TRBD1 matching 8 bases. The CDR3 is made up of 14 amino acids. V lost 7 bases to trimming and J lost 1 base; unmatched junction nucleotides: 5. Germline V gives CDR1 MNHEY, CDR2 SMNVEV (reference sequence). CDR3 region: CASNRQGPNTEAFF. CDR3 nucleotide sequence: TGTGCCAGCAACCGACAGGGGCCGAACACTGAAGCTTTCTTT.

CDR3 sequence (DNA): TGTGCCAGCAGTAAGGGGACTAGCGGGACCTACGAGCAGTACTTC. As protein: CASSKGTSGTYEQYF. The rearrangement links TRBV6-5 to TRBJ2-7; 13 bases map to TRBD2. After removal of 5 bases from V and 2 bases from J, the junction contained 3 bases not matched to a gene. The germline V gene encodes CDR1 MNHEY and CDR2 SVGAGI. This CDR3 region has 15 residues.

V usage is TRBV19 and J usage is TRBJ2-7, with TRBD2 matching over 7 bases. The length of the CDR3 is 15 residues. The germline gives CDR1 LNHDA, CDR2 SQIVND (reference sequence). Losses at the gene ends were 1 base for V and 2 bases for J; bases not matched to a gene: 5. As DNA, the CDR3 is TGTGCCAGTAGTATAGGCGGGGGAAGGGCCTACGAGCAGTACTTC. Translation gives CASSIGGGRAYEQYF.

The V call is TRBV4-2, the J call TRBJ2-3, with 14 bases matching TRBD2. Germline-derived CDR1 and CDR2 are LGHNA and YNFKEQ. Trimming took 4 bases from V and 1 from J; bases not matched to a gene: 7. The CDR3 has 18 amino acids. CDR3 in DNA: TGTGCCAGCAGCCGACTATCGGGACTAGCGGGAGGCACAGATACGCAGTATTTT. Encoded protein: CASSRLSGLAGGTDTQYF.

V gene TRBV11-2 combines with J gene TRBJ1-1; 9 nucleotides align to TRBD1. With V trimmed by 4 bases and J by 5 bases, 8 bases remained unmatched. The CDR3 runs to 15 residues. Germline loops: CDR1 SGHAT, CDR2 FQNNGV. CDR3 residues: CASSSKGQGRTEAFF. CDR3 DNA: TGTGCCAGCAGCTCTAAAGGACAGGGGCGGACTGAAGCTTTCTTT.

The V call is TRBV6-5, the J call TRBJ2-1, with D possibly being TRBD1 (6 bases). Trimming shortened V by 0 bases and J by 3 bases, and 12 bases separated the two germline ends. CDR3 length equals 16 residues. Per germline, CDR1 MNHEY and CDR2 SVGAGI. CDR3 loop: CASSYSPGQHYNEQFF. CDR3 sequence (DNA): TGTGCCAGCAGTTACTCACCCGGACAGCACTACAATGAGCAGTTCTTC.

This clone was recorded only once. Different DNA sequences within this sample yield the same CDR3. This chain joins TRBV5-1 and TRBJ1-5; 7 bases are shared with TRBD1. The V segment lost 4 bases and the J segment 3 bases; nucleotides outside the gene matches: 4. Per the germline V gene, CDR1 is SGHRS and CDR2 is YFSETQ. The CDR3 spans 14 residues. The CDR3 here is CASSPGQVNQPQHF. Here the CDR3 DNA reads TGCGCCAGCAGCCCCGGACAGGTCAATCAGCCCCAGCATTTT.

The chain employs TRBV5-1 and TRBJ2-3; tentative D call: TRBD1 (6 bases). Per the germline V gene, CDR1 is SGHRS and CDR2 is YFSETQ. Trimming removed 1 base at V and 0 bases at J, with 9 bases between. CDR3 size: 15 residues. CDR3 bases: TGCGCCAGCAGCTTGACAGGGATGAGCACAGATACGCAGTATTTT. This sequence encodes CASSLTGMSTDTQYF.

The chain employs TRBV6-5 and TRBJ1-3; tentatively, D is TRBD1 (6 bases). Deletions cut 5 bases from V and 0 bases from J, with 11 bases between. This CDR3 region has 15 residues. Germline V lookup: CDR1 MNHEY, CDR2 SVGAGI. CDR3 residues: CASSIRDNSGNTIYF. The DNA of the CDR3 is TGTGCCAGCAGTATACGGGACAACTCTGGAAACACCATATATTTT.